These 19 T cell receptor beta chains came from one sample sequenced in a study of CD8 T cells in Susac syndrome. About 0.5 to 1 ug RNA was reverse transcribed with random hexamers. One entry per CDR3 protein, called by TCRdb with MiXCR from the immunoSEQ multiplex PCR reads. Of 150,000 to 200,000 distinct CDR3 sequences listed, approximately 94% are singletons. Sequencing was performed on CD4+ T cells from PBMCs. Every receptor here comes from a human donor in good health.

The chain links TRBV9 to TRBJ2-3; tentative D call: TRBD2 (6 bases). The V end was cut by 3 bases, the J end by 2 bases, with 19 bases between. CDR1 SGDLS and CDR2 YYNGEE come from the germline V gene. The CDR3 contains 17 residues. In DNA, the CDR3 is TGTGCCAGCAGCGCCGTCAATCGGGCGGGGCTCACAGATACGCAGTATTTT. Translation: CASSAVNRAGLTDTQYF.

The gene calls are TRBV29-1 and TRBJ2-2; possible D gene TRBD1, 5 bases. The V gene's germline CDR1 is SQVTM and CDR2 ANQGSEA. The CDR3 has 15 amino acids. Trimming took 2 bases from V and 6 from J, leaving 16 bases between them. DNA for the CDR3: TGCAGCGTTGAAAGGGCAGGGCGGTTGGCCGGGGAGCTGTTTTTT. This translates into CSVERAGRLAGELFF.

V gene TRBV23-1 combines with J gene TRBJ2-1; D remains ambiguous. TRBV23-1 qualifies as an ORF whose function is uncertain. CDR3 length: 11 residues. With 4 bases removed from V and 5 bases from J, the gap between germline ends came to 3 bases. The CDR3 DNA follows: TGCGCCAGCAGTCCGAACAATGAGCAGTTCTTC. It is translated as CASSPNNEQFF.

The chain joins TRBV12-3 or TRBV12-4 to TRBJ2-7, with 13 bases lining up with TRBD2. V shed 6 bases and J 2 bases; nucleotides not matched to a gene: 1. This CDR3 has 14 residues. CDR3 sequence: CASRGLAGPYEQYF. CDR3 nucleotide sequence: TGTGCCAGCAGGGGACTAGCGGGGCCCTACGAGCAGTACTTC.

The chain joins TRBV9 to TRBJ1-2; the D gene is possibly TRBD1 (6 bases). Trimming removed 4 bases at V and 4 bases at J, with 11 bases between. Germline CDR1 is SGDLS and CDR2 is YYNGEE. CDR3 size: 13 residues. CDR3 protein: CASSLQGGYGYTF. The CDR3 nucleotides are TGTGCCAGCAGCTTACAGGGCGGCTATGGCTACACCTTC.

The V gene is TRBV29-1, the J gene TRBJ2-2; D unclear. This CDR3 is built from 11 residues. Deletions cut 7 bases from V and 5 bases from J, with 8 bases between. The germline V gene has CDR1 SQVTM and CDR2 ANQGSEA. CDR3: CSADWTGELFF. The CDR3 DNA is TGCAGCGCTGACTGGACCGGGGAGCTGTTTTTT.

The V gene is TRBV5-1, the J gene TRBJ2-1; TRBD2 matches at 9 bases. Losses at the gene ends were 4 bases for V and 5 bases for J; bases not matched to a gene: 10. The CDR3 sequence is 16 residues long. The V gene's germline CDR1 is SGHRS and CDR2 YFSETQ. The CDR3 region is CASSPQLAGVDNEQFF. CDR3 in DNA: TGCGCCAGCAGCCCCCAACTAGCGGGTGTAGACAATGAGCAGTTCTTC.

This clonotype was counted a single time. CDR3 loop: CSTRGTGGQETQYF. The CDR3 nucleotides are TGCAGCACTCGGGGGACAGGGGGCCAAGAGACCCAGTACTTC. The chain has TRBV29-1 and TRBJ2-5; 11 bases map to TRBD1. The germline V gene encodes CDR1 SQVTM and CDR2 ANQGSEA. CDR3 size: 14 residues. The V gene end was trimmed by 8 bases and the J gene end by 1 base; junction bases not matched to a gene: 6.

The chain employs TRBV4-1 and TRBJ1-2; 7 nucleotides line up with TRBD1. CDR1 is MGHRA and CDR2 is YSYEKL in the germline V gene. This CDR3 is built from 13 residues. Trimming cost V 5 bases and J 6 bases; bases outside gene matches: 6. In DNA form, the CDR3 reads TGCGCCAGCAGCTCCTACAGGGGTGATGGCTACACCTTC. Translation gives CASSSYRGDGYTF.

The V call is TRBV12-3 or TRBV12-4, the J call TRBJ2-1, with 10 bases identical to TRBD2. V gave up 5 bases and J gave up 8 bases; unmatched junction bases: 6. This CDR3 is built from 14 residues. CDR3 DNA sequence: TGTGCCAGCAGTGTTAGCGGGAGGCTCGATGAGCAGTTCTTC. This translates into CASSVSGRLDEQFF.

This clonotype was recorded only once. The CDR3: CASSLFPANTEAFF. CDR3 in DNA: TGCGCCAGCAGCTTGTTCCCGGCGAACACTGAAGCTTTCTTT. The V call is TRBV5-1, the J call TRBJ1-1; D unclear. The CDR3 contains 14 residues. Germline-derived CDR1 and CDR2 are SGHRS and YFSETQ. The V gene lost 1 base and the J gene lost 1 base, with 8 bases spanning the gap.

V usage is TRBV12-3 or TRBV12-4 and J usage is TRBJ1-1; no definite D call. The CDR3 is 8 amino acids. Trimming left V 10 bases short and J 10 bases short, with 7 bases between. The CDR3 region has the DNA TGTGCCACGGGCCGAGCTTTCTTT. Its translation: CATGRAFF.

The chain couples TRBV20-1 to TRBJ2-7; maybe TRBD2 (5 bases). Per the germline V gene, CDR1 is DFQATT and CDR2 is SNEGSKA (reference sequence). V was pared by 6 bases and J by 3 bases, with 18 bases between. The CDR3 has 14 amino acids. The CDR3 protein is CSAGVQSGLYEQYF. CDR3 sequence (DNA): TGCAGTGCGGGCGTGCAGTCTGGACTCTACGAGCAGTACTTC.

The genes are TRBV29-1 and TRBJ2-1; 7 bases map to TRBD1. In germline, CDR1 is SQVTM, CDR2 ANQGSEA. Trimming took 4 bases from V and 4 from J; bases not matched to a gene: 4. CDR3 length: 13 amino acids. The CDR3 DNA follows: TGCAGCGTTGGGGACAGTCGGTACAATGAGCAGTTCTTC. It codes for CSVGDSRYNEQFF.

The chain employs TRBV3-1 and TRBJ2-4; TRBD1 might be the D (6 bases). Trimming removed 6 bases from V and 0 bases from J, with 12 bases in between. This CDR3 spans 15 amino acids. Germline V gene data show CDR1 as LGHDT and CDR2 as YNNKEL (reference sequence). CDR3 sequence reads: CASSARGLAKNIQYF. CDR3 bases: TGTGCCAGCAGTGCAAGGGGGTTAGCCAAAAACATTCAGTACTTC. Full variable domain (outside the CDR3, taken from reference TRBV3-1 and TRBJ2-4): DTAVSQTPKYLVTQMGNDKSIKCEQNLGHDTMYWYKQDSKKFLKIMFSYNNKELIINETVPNRFSPKSPDKAHLNLHINSLELGDSAVYFCASSARGLAKNIQYFGAGTRLSVL.

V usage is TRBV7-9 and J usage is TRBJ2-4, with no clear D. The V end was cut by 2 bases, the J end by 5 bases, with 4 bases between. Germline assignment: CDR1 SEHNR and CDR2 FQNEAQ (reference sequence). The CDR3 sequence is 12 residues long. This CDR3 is CASSLHENIQYF. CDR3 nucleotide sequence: TGTGCCAGCAGCTTACATGAAAACATTCAGTACTTC.

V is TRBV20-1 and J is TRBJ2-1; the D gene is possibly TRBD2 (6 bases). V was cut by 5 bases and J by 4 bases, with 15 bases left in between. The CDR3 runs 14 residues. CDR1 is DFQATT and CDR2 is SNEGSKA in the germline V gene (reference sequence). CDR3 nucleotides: TGCAGTGCTCGCGTGTCTAGCGTGTACAATGAGCAGTTCTTC. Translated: CSARVSSVYNEQFF.

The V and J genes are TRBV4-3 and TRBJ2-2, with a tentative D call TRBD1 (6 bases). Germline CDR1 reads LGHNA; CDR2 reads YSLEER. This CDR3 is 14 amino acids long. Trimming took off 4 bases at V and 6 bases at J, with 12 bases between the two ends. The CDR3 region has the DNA TGCGCCAGCAGCCGCCGCACAGGGCCCGGGGAGCTGTTTTTT. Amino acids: CASSRRTGPGELFF.

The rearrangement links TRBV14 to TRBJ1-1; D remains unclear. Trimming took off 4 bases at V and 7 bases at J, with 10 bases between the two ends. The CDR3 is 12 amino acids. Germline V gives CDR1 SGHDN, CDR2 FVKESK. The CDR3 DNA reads TGTGCCAGCAGCCTGGGCCGGGGTGAAGCTTTCTTT. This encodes CASSLGRGEAFF.